A single count supports the clone carrying this TCR beta chain. Patients' lesions had not changed for the previous 6 months. This specimen comes from a study of resident and recirculating memory T cells in vitiligo. The germline V gene encodes CDR1 PRHDT and CDR2 FYEKMQ (reference sequence). This CDR3 region has 16 residues. Trimming stripped 2 bases from V and 4 bases from J, with 17 bases between. Produced via immunoSEQ multiplex PCR; TCRdb's table is partial and in-frame only. The sample carries around 43,000 clones, about nine tenths recorded once. The sample was blood. This clonotype was obtained from a male donor with vitiligo. V gene TRBV13 combines with J gene TRBJ1-2, with no clear D. CDR3 region: CASSLKAGLPIYGYTF. The CDR3 nucleotides read TGTGCCAGCAGCTTAAAGGCAGGTCTACCCATCTATGGCTACACCTTC. The full variable domain, in which reference TRBV13 and TRBJ1-2 provide the parts outside the CDR3, is AAGVIQSPRHLIKEKRETATLKCYPIPRHDTVYWYQQGPGQDPQFLISFYEKMQSDKGSIPDRFSAQQFSDYHSELNMSSLELGDSALYFCASSLKAGLPIYGYTFGSGTRLTVV.